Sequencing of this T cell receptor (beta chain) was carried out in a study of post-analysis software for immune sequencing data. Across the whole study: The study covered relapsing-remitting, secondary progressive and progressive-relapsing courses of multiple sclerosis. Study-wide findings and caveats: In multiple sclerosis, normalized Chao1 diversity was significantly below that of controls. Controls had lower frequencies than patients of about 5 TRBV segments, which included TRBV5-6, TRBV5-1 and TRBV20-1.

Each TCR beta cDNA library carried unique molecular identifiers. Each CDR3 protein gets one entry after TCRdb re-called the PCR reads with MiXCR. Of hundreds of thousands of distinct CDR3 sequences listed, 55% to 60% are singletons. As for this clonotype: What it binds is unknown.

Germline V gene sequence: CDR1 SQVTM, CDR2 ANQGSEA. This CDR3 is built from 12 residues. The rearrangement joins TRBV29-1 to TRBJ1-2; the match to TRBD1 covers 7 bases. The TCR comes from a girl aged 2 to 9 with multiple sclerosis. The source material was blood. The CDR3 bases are TGCGCTGAGGGGGCTGGTGACTATGGCTACACCTTC. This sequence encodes CAEGAGDYGYTF. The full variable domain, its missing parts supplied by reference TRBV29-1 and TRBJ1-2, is SAVISQKPSRDICQRGTSLTIQCQVDSQVTMMFWYRQQPGQSLTLIATANQGSEATYESGFVIDKFPISRPNLTFSTLTVSNMSPEDSSIYLCAEGAGDYGYTFGSGTRLTVV.